These T cell receptor beta chains were read from a single sample in a study of T-cell memory formation after mild COVID-19. TCRdb re-called the 5' RACE reads with MiXCR, one entry per CDR3 protein. The sample carries approximately 290,000 distinct CDR3 sequences, just under 20% recorded once. The sequenced sample consisted of PBMCs or a T cell subset sorted from them (not recorded which). These receptors originate from a man aged 18 to 29 who had mild COVID-19 (a few samples of this study predate the infection). Cell type and time point are not known. Each CDR3 is given with its conserved first and last residue. D genes are given only for firm matches. Only part of the rows carry a size: once, few, many, or a class if the clone is expanded.

D,size,V,J,CDR3,DNA
.,.,TRBV10-3,TRBJ1-5,CAISESRDGNQPQHF,TGTGCCATCAGTGAGTCCCGGGACGGGAATCAGCCCCAGCATTTT
.,.,TRBV5-4,TRBJ2-1,CASSLSKGGVHEQFF,TGTGCCAGCAGCCTATCGAAGGGGGGAGTCCATGAGCAGTTCTTC
.,few,TRBV6-5,TRBJ2-7,CASSYSQGSYEQYF,TGTGCCAGCAGTTACTCACAGGGCTCCTACGAGCAGTACTTC
.,.,TRBV4-3,TRBJ2-5,CASSQGRGETQYF,TGCGCCAGCAGCCAAGGGAGGGGAGAGACCCAGTACTTC
TRBD2,.,TRBV27,TRBJ2-5,CASSSRLAGHQETQYF,TGTGCCAGCAGTTCCCGACTAGCGGGGCACCAAGAGACCCAGTACTTC
.,.,TRBV4-1,TRBJ2-5,CASSQTRETQYF,TGCGCCAGCAGCCAAACCCGAGAGACCCAGTACTTC
.,.,TRBV28,TRBJ1-1,CASRETVNTEAFF,TGTGCCAGCAGGGAGACAGTGAACACTGAAGCTTTCTTT
TRBD2,few,TRBV29-1,TRBJ2-5,CSVEGGGVRETQYF,TGCAGCGTTGAGGGGGGGGGAGTGCGAGAGACCCAGTACTTC
TRBD2,few,TRBV5-1,TRBJ2-7,CASTFGRGEHSYEQYF,TGCGCCAGCACCTTTGGGAGGGGCGAACACTCCTACGAGCAGTACTTC
TRBD2,few,TRBV4-1,TRBJ2-2,CASSQEGGGARELFF,TGCGCCAGCAGCCAAGAGGGCGGGGGGGCCCGGGAGCTGTTTTTT
.,.,TRBV20-1,TRBJ2-3,CSASRADTQYF,TGCAGTGCTAGCAGGGCAGATACGCAGTATTTT
TRBD2,.,TRBV5-1,TRBJ2-5,CASSLAGSGGQETQYF,TGCGCCAGCAGCTTGGCCGGTAGCGGGGGACAAGAGACCCAGTACTTC
.,.,TRBV10-1,TRBJ2-3,CASSEKRYTQYF,TGCGCCAGCAGTGAGAAGCGGTATACGCAGTATTTT
.,.,TRBV7-2,TRBJ1-3,CASSQGPFSGNTIYF,TGTGCCAGCAGCCAGGGTCCTTTCTCTGGAAACACCATATATTTT
.,many,TRBV7-8,TRBJ2-5,CASSWGAGRQETQYF,TGTGCCAGCAGCTGGGGGGCGGGGCGCCAAGAGACCCAGTACTTC
.,once,TRBV12-3/TRBV12-4,TRBJ1-1,CASRKTVLETEAFF,TGTGCCAGCCGAAAGACTGTACTGGAGACTGAAGCTTTCTTT
TRBD1,.,TRBV4-3,TRBJ1-6,CASSKDRGRNSPLHF,TGCGCCAGCAGCAAGGACAGGGGGCGGAATTCACCCCTCCACTTT
.,.,TRBV5-1,TRBJ2-7,CASSLGDNLGEQYF,TGCGCCAGCAGCTTGGGGGACAACCTGGGCGAGCAGTACTTC
.,.,TRBV24-1,TRBJ1-5,CATQGRNQPQHF,TGTGCCACTCAGGGACGGAATCAGCCCCAGCATTTT
.,few,TRBV12-3/TRBV12-4,TRBJ2-6,CASSPQRSSGANVLTF,TGTGCCAGCAGTCCGCAAAGGAGTTCTGGGGCCAACGTCCTGACTTTC
TRBD1,.,TRBV5-8,TRBJ2-2,CASSKLQTGVTGELFF,TGTGCCAGCAGCAAGCTCCAGACAGGGGTGACCGGGGAGCTGTTTTTT
.,few,TRBV2,TRBJ2-2,CASSETRTGELFF,TGTGCCAGCAGTGAGACCCGGACCGGGGAGCTGTTTTTT
.,.,TRBV4-1,TRBJ2-7,CASSREWGEQYF,TGCGCCAGCAGCCGGGAATGGGGAGAGCAGTACTTC
.,few,TRBV6-5,TRBJ1-3,CASTRTVLRVF,TGTGCCAGCACCCGGACAGTTCTACGGGTATTT
.,few,TRBV7-2,TRBJ1-2,CASSSYRVQGDGYTF,TGTGCCAGCAGCTCATACAGGGTACAAGGCGATGGCTACACCTTC
.,.,TRBV7-8,TRBJ2-2,CASSLARRGSNTGELFF,TGTGCCAGCAGCTTAGCGCGCCGTGGCTCGAACACCGGGGAGCTGTTTTTT
TRBD2,.,TRBV3-1,TRBJ2-1,CASRQTSGGFNEQFF,TGTGCCAGCAGGCAGACTAGCGGGGGTTTCAATGAGCAGTTCTTC
.,few,TRBV7-2,TRBJ1-6,CASSRSIGDGSPLHF,TGTGCCAGCAGCCGATCGATAGGGGATGGGTCACCCCTCCACTTT
.,few,TRBV7-9,TRBJ1-1,CASSSYLTMGVEAFF,TGTGCCAGCAGCTCCTACTTGACCATGGGGGTTGAAGCTTTCTTT
TRBD1,.,TRBV5-1,TRBJ1-6,CASSLAYRGSTTPLHF,TGCGCCAGCAGCTTGGCCTACAGGGGTTCTACGACACCCCTCCACTTT